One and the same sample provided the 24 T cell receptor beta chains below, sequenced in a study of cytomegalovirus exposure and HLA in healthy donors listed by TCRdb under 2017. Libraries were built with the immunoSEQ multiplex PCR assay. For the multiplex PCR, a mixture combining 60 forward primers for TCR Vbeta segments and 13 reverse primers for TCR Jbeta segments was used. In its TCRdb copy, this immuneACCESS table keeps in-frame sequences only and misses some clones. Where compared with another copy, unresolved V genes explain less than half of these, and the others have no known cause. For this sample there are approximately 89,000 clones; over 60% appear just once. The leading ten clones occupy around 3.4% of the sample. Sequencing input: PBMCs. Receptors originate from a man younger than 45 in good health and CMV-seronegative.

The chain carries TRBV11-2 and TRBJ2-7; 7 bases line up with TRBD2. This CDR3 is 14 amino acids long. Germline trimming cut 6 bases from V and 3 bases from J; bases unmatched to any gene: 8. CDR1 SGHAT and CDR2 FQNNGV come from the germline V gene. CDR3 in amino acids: CASSPTRGGYEQYF. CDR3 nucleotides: TGTGCCAGCAGTCCAACACGCGGGGGCTACGAGCAGTACTTC.

The CDR3 sequence: CASSLRGYQETQYF. CDR3 sequence (DNA): TGTGCCAGCAGCTTACGAGGTTACCAAGAGACCCAGTACTTC. The chain uses TRBV11-1 and TRBJ2-5, with unresolved D. Trimming left V 2 bases short and J 0 bases short, with 7 bases between. Germline loops: CDR1 SGHAT, CDR2 FQDESV (reference sequence). There are 14 residues in the CDR3.

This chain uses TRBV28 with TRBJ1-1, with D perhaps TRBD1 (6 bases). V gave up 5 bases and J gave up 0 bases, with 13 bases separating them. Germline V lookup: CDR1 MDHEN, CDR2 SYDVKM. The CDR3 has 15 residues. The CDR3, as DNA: TGTGCCAGCAGTGAGGGGGACGGAGTGAACACTGAAGCTTTCTTT. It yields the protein CASSEGDGVNTEAFF.

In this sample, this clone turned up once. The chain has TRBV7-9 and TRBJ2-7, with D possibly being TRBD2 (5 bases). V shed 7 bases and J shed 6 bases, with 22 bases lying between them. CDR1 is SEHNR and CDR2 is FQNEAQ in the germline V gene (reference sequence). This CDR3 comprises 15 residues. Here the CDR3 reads CASTPAGNLGREQYF. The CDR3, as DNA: TGTGCCAGCACCCCAGCCGGGAACCTGGGCCGCGAGCAGTACTTC.

The CDR3 is CSVGADANYGYTF. The DNA of the CDR3 is TGCAGCGTTGGGGCCGATGCTAACTATGGCTACACCTTC. J is TRBJ1-2 and V is TRBV29-1; D uncertain. Germline CDR1 SQVTM, CDR2 ANQGSEA. Trimming removed 4 bases at V and 0 bases at J, with 9 bases between. This CDR3 has 13 residues.

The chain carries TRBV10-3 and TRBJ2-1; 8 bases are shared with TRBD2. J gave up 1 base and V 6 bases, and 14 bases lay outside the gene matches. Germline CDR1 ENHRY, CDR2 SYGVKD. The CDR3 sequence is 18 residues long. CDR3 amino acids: CAISRGSSGIVSYNEQFF. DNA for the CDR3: TGTGCCATCAGCCGAGGTAGTAGCGGGATTGTTTCCTACAATGAGCAGTTCTTC.

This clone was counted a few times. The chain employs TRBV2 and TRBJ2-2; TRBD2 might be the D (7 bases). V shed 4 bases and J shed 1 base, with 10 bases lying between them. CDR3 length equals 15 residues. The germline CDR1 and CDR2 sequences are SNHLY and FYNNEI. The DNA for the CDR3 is TGTGCCAGCAGTGTCGGGGGGCAGAACACCGGGGAGCTGTTTTTT. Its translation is CASSVGGQNTGELFF.

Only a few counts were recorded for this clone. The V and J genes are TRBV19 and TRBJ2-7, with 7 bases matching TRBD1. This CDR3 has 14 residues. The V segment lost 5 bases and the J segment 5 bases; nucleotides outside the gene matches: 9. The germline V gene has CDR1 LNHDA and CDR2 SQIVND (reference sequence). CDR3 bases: TGTGCCAGTAGTCTCACGACAGGGTTGGACGAGCAGTACTTC. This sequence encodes CASSLTTGLDEQYF.

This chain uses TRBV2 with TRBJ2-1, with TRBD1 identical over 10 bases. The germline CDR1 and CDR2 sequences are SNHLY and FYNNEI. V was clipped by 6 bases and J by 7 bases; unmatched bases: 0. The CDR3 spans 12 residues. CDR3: CASRGQGNEQFF. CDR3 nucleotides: TGTGCCAGCAGGGGACAGGGGAATGAGCAGTTCTTC.

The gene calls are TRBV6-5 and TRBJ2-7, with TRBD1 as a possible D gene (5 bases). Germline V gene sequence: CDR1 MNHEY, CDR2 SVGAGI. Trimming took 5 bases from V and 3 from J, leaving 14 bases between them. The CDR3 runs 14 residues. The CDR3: CASSEGARIYEQYF. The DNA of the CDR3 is TGTGCCAGCAGTGAAGGGGCACGGATCTACGAGCAGTACTTC.

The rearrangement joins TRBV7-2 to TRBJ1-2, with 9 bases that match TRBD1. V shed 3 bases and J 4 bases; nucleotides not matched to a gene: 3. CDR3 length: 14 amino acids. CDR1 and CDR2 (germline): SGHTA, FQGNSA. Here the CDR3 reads CASSFGQGTYGYTF. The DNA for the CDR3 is TGTGCCAGCAGCTTTGGACAGGGGACCTATGGCTACACCTTC.

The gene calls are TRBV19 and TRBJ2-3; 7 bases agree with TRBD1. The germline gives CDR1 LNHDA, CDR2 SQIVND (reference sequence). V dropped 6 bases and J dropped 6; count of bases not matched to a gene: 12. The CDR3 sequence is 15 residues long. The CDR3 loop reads CASRDYTDRADTQYF. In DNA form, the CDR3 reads TGTGCCAGTAGAGACTATACCGACAGGGCCGATACGCAGTATTTT.

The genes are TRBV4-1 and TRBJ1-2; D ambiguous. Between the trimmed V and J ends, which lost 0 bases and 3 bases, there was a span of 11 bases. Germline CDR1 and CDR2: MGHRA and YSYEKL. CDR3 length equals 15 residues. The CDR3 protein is CASSQEGGLYYGYTF. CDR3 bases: TGCGCCAGCAGCCAAGAAGGCGGACTGTACTATGGCTACACCTTC.

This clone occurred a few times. The CDR3 loop is CASSSGRTGPYEQYF. The CDR3 bases are TGCGCCAGCAGTTCGGGCAGGACAGGGCCCTACGAGCAGTACTTC. The rearrangement links TRBV5-1 to TRBJ2-7, with 8 bases fitting TRBD1. Germline values: CDR1 SGHRS, CDR2 YFSETQ. J was trimmed by 2 bases and V by 5 bases; bases with no gene match: 9. The CDR3 runs 15 residues.

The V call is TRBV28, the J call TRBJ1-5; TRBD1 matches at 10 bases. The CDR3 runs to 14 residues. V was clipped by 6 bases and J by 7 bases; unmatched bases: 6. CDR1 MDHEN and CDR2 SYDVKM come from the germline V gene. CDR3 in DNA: TGTGCCAGCAGCTTGGACAGGGGGGACCAGCCCCAGCATTTT. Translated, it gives CASSLDRGDQPQHF.

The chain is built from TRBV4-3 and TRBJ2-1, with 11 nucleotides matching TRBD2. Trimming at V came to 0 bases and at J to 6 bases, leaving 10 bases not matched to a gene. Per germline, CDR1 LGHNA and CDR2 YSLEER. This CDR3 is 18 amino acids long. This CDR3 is CASSQEASGGLTGNEQFF. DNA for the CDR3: TGCGCCAGCAGCCAAGAGGCTAGCGGGGGGCTGACCGGCAATGAGCAGTTCTTC.

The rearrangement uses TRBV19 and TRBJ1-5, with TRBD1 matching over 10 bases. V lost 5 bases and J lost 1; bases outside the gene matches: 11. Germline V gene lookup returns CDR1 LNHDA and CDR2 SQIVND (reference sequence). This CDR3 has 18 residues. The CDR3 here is CASSYKGQGIASNQPQHF. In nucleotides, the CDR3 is TGTGCCAGTAGTTATAAGGGACAGGGGATTGCGAGCAATCAGCCCCAGCATTTT.

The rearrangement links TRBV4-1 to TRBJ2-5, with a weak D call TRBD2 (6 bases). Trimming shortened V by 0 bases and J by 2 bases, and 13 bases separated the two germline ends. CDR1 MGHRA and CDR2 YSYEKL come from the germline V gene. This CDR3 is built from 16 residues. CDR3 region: CASSQDLTGVQETQYF. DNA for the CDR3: TGCGCCAGCAGCCAAGACCTCACGGGGGTACAAGAGACCCAGTACTTC.

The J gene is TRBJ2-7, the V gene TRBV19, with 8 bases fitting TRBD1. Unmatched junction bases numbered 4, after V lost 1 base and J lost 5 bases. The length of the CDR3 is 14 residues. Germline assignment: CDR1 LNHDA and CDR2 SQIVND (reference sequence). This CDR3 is CASSIVLDRDEQYF. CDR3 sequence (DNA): TGTGCCAGTAGTATAGTTTTGGACAGGGACGAGCAGTACTTC.

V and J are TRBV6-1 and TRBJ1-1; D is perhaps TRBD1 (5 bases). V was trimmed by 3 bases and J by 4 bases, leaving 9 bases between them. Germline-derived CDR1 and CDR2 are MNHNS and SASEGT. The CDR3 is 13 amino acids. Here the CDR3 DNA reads TGTGCCAGCAGTGACAGGGTTAGCACTGAAGCTTTCTTT. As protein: CASSDRVSTEAFF.

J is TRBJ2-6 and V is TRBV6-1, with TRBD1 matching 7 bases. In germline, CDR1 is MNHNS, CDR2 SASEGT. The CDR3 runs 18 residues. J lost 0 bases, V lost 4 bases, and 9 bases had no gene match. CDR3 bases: TGTGCCAGCAGTGCCCGGACAGGAGAACACTCTGGGGCCAACGTCCTGACTTTC. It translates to CASSARTGEHSGANVLTF.

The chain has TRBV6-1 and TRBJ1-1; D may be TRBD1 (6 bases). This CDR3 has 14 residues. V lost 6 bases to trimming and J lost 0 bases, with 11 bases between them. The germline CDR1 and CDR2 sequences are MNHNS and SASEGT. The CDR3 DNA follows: TGTGCCAGCAGAGAGGGACATTTGAACACTGAAGCTTTCTTT. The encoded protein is CASREGHLNTEAFF.

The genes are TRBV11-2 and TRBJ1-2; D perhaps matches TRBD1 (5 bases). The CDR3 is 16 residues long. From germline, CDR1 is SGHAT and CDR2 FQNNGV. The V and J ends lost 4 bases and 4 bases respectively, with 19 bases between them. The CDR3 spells CASSSPSVDTIYGYTF. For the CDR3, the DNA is TGTGCCAGCAGCTCCCCTTCCGTGGACACCATCTATGGCTACACCTTC.

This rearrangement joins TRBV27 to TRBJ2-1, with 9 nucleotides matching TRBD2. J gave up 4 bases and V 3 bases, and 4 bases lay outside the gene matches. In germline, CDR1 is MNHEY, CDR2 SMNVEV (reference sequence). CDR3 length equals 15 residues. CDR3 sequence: CASSFGSGGYNEQFF. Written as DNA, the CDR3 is TGTGCCAGCAGTTTTGGTAGCGGGGGATACAATGAGCAGTTCTTC.